Listed here are 5 T cell receptor beta chains from one sample, sequenced in a study of blood T cell repertoires in COVID-19. Method: immunoSEQ multiplex PCR; TCRdb's copy keeps in-frame clones and lacks some. The sample records 130,000 to 150,000 clones, 75% to 85% being singletons. The sample consisted of peripheral blood. These receptors were collected from a woman in her 70s with COVID-19, enrolled during active disease.

The rearrangement joins TRBV2 to TRBJ2-3; 9 bases are shared with TRBD2. The germline V gene has CDR1 SNHLY and CDR2 FYNNEI. V shed 1 base, J shed 4 bases, and the junction held 3 bases outside the gene matches. The CDR3 is 15 amino acids. The CDR3 DNA follows: TGTGCCAGCAGTGAAGGCGGGGGGGGTGCAGATACGCAGTATTTT. Protein: CASSEGGGGADTQYF.

The chain links TRBV11-3 to TRBJ2-5; a weak D match, TRBD1 (5 bases). Trimming removed 5 bases at V and 3 bases at J, with 10 bases between. CDR3 size: 13 residues. Looked up from germline, CDR1 is SGHNT and CDR2 is YENEEA. CDR3 DNA sequence: TGTGCCAGCAGCCGTGCCAGGGAAGAGACCCAGTACTTC. Translation: CASSRAREETQYF.

This chain uses TRBV4-3 with TRBJ2-1; D is perhaps TRBD2 (5 bases). Trimming removed 0 bases from V and 8 bases from J, with 17 bases in between. This CDR3 is 16 amino acids long. Germline V gives CDR1 LGHNA, CDR2 YSLEER. CDR3 region: CASSQEYTAVGDEQFF. The CDR3 DNA reads as TGCGCCAGCAGCCAAGAGTACACAGCGGTGGGCGATGAGCAGTTCTTC.

This chain uses TRBV13 with TRBJ1-1; TRBD1 agrees at 7 bases. CDR1 is PRHDT and CDR2 is FYEKMQ in the germline V gene (reference sequence). V dropped 3 bases and J dropped 2; count of bases not matched to a gene: 3. The CDR3 is made up of 14 amino acids. The CDR3 nucleotides are TGTGCCAGCAGCTTTGCAGGGGGAAACACTGAAGCTTTCTTT. Residues: CASSFAGGNTEAFF.

The chain employs TRBV3-1 (or the pseudogene TRBV3-2) and TRBJ1-2; the match to TRBD1 covers 7 bases. Germline lookup yields CDR1 LGHDT and CDR2 YNNKEL (reference sequence). This CDR3 has 16 amino acids. Trimming took 0 bases from V and 8 from J; bases not matched to a gene: 12. CDR3 region: CASSQEYEGGRRGYTF. For the CDR3, the DNA is TGTGCCAGCAGCCAAGAGTACGAAGGGGGCCGTCGGGGCTACACCTTC.